This entry features one T cell receptor beta chain sequence. TCRdb's table, derived via immunoSEQ multiplex PCR, lists solely in-frame clones and lacks some. The data show under 80,000 clones, around 84% seen once. The CDR3 covers 15 residues. Germline values: CDR1 MNHNS, CDR2 SASEGT. V trimming: 3 bases; J trimming: 2 bases; junction bases outside the gene matches: 1. This sample was taken from a study of blood T cell repertoires in COVID-19. The sequenced material came from peripheral blood. This sequence joins TRBV6-1 and TRBJ1-3; 10 bases align to TRBD1. The receptor was isolated from a man between 65 and 85 years old with acute or convalescent COVID-19. In DNA form, the CDR3 reads TGTGCCAGCAGTGAGACAGGGGGCCCTGGAAACACCATATATTTT. This encodes CASSETGGPGNTIYF.